Below, 13 T cell receptor beta chains from the same sample are listed, as sequenced in a study of T cells in women clearing cervical HPV infection. Method: immunoSEQ multiplex PCR; TCRdb's copy keeps in-frame clones and lacks some. Recorded for this sample: more than 20,000 clones. The sequenced sample consisted of blood buffy coat. The receptor source for this set is a woman between 18 and 70 years old with a cervical HPV16 infection that either progressed to CIN3+ or cleared (not recorded which).

About this clone itself: The DNA ends 3 residues before the CDR3 does, and the rest of the CDR3 is filled in from the germline J gene. The chain has TRBV19 and TRBJ1-2; D gene ambiguous. In germline, CDR1 is LNHDA, CDR2 SQIVND (reference sequence). The CDR3 totals 20 residues. The DNA read from the CDR3 is TGTGCCAGTAGTATAGATCTGGTAGGTCTAGCGGGAGGTTTCTCCTACGAC. Protein: CASSIDLVGLAGGFSYD. The full CDR3 is CASSIDLVGLAGGFSYDYTF.

On this clone itself: The read is 3 residues too short to cover the CDR3 end, so that end is filled in from the germline J gene. The genes are TRBV20-1 and TRBJ2-3, with 10 bases that match TRBD2. In germline, CDR1 is DFQATT, CDR2 SNEGSKA (reference sequence). The CDR3 sequence is 14 residues long. The sequenced CDR3 bases are TGCAGTGCTAGAGGGACTAGCGGAACACCGGCG. As protein: CSARGTSGTPA. The full CDR3 is CSARGTSGTPAQYF.

The sequenced part of the CDR3 DNA is TGCAGTGCTAGAGATCACAGGGGGAGGAATTCACCC. Protein: CSARDHRGRNSP. The whole CDR3 protein is CSARDHRGRNSPLHF. This rearrangement joins TRBV20-1 to TRBJ1-6; 8 bases map to TRBD1. The sequence runs out 3 residues before the end of the CDR3; the remainder is reconstructed from the germline J gene. This CDR3 region has 15 residues. Germline V gene data show CDR1 as DFQATT and CDR2 as SNEGSKA (reference sequence). V gave up 0 bases and J gave up 7 bases; unmatched junction bases: 5.

Regarding this clone: The observed sequence ends 3 residues before the CDR3 terminus, with the missing tail filled in from the germline J gene. The rearrangement joins TRBV27 to TRBJ1-2, with 9 positions matching TRBD1. This CDR3 has 17 residues. Germline loops: CDR1 MNHEY, CDR2 SMNVEV (reference sequence). Losses at the gene ends were 2 bases for V and 6 bases for J; bases not matched to a gene: 13. The CDR3 DNA, read in part, is TGTGCCAGCAGTTTAAGACAGGGGGTCACAAGAAGGGATGGC. Its translation: CASSLRQGVTRRDG. From start to end, the CDR3 is CASSLRQGVTRRDGYTF.

As concerns this clone: The read is 3 residues too short to cover the CDR3 end, so that end is filled in from the germline J gene. V and J are TRBV19 and TRBJ2-3; the D gene is possibly TRBD1 (5 bases). Germline CDR1 LNHDA, CDR2 SQIVND (reference sequence). The CDR3 length is 13 residues. CDR3 in amino acids: CASSPQGNQPQYF. The sequenced part of the CDR3 DNA is TGTGCCAGTAGTCCCCAGGGCAATCAGCCG.

In regard to this clone: The CDR3 extends 3 residues past the end of the read, so its final part is completed from the germline J gene. V usage is TRBV2 and J usage is TRBJ2-4; no clear D gene. CDR3 length: 12 residues. Germline V gene lookup returns CDR1 SNHLY and CDR2 FYNNEI. The covered CDR3 bases are TGTGCCAGCAACCCCAGTGAGAGTGGT. Translating it yields CASNPSESG. The whole CDR3 sequence reads CASNPSESGQYF. The entire variable domain, with the rest obtained from reference TRBV2 and TRBJ2-4, is as follows: EPEVTQTPSHQVTQMGQEVILRCVPISNHLYFYWYRQILGQKVEFLVSFYNNEISEKSEIFDDQFSVERPDGSNFTLKIRSTKLEDSAMYFCASNPSESGQYFGAGTRLSVL.

The CDR3 bases that were read are TGCAGTGCTACCGATAGCTCCTATAATTCACCC. Translation: CSATDSSYNSP. The CDR3 as a whole reads CSATDSSYNSPLHF. This chain connects TRBV20-1 to TRBJ1-6; D gene unclear. The CDR3 end falls 3 residues outside the read, so it is completed with the germline J gene. Per the germline V gene, CDR1 is DFQATT and CDR2 is SNEGSKA (reference sequence). The CDR3 extends over 14 amino acids. V lost 4 bases to trimming and J lost 0 bases, with 7 bases between them.

Regarding this clone: The read ends 3 residues before the CDR3 terminus; that terminus is restored from the germline J gene. The gene calls are TRBV29-1 and TRBJ1-1; D is possibly TRBD1 (6 bases). The CDR3 runs to 12 residues. Trimming pared 7 bases from V and 6 bases from J, leaving 15 bases between. From germline, CDR1 is SQVTM and CDR2 ANQGSEA. The sequenced part of the CDR3 DNA is TGCAGCGGCCGGACAGACGCCGCTGAA. Translation gives CSGRTDAAE. The entire CDR3 protein reads CSGRTDAAEAFF.

Turning to this clone: The read halts 3 residues ahead of the CDR3 end, with the missing end drawn from the germline J gene. This chain uses TRBV30 with TRBJ1-4, with D unresolved. The CDR3 runs 12 residues. Per germline, CDR1 GTSNPN and CDR2 SVGIG (reference sequence). The CDR3 region is CAWAPGDSPLFF. Partial CDR3 DNA: TGTGCCTGGGCCCCAGGTGATTCACCA.

Of note for this clone: The read falls 3 residues short of the CDR3 end, and the missing part is taken from the germline J gene. The genes are TRBV2 and TRBJ2-2, with 8 bases that match TRBD1. The germline V gene has CDR1 SNHLY and CDR2 FYNNEI. The CDR3 loop spans 14 amino acids. The V gene end was trimmed by 7 bases and the J gene end by 4 bases; junction bases not matched to a gene: 5. CDR3 amino acids: CASKGTGPTGELFF. CDR3 DNA, as far as it was read: TGTGCCAGCAAGGGGACAGGCCCCACCGGGGAG.

In the case of this clone: The read stops 3 residues short of the end of the CDR3; the missing end is completed from the germline J gene. The chain carries TRBV12-3 or TRBV12-4 and TRBJ2-1; a weak D match, TRBD1 (5 bases). The CDR3 totals 14 residues. V was clipped by 3 bases and J by 0 bases, with 6 bases between them. The CDR3 sequence is CASSLDNSYNEQFF. The sequenced part of the CDR3 DNA is TGTGCCAGCAGTTTGGACAACTCCTACAATGAG.

To note about this clone: The read halts 3 residues ahead of the CDR3 end, with the missing end drawn from the germline J gene. J is TRBJ2-7 and V is TRBV20-1, with D tentatively TRBD2 (5 bases). Per the germline V gene, CDR1 is DFQATT and CDR2 is SNEGSKA (reference sequence). There are 13 residues in the CDR3. Between the trimmed V and J ends, which lost 6 bases and 3 bases, there was a span of 15 bases. CDR3 DNA (partial): TGCAGTGCCCCAGCGGAAATAATCTACGAG. The encoded protein is CSAPAEIIYE. The full CDR3 is CSAPAEIIYEQYF.

Turning to this clone: Sequencing ends 3 residues short of the CDR3 end; the germline J gene provides the rest. This chain joins TRBV18 and TRBJ2-2, with TRBD2 matching 10 bases. Per the germline V gene, CDR1 is KGHSH and CDR2 is LQKENI. V lost 2 bases, J lost 0 bases, and 3 bases stayed unmatched. CDR3 length: 17 residues. CDR3: CASSPISGGTNTGELFF. The CDR3 DNA, read in part, is TGTGCCAGCTCACCAATTAGCGGGGGGACGAACACCGGGGAG.